Listed here are 23 T cell receptor beta chains from one sample, sequenced in a study of cytomegalovirus exposure and HLA in healthy donors. Primers: 60 Vbeta forward and 13 Jbeta reverse. This table comes from immunoSEQ multiplex PCR, and its TCRdb copy is limited to in-frame clones, with some not included. The table shows more than 95,000 clones, with 10% occurring only once. Sequenced: PBMCs. Receptors were obtained from a man aged 35-49 years in good health and CMV-seropositive.

This clone was seen more than once but under ten times. The chain has TRBV7-2 and TRBJ2-1; TRBD2 might be the D (6 bases). CDR1 and CDR2 from the germline V gene are SGHTA and FQGNSA. Trimming pared 2 bases from V and 7 bases from J, leaving 12 bases between. This CDR3 has 14 residues. The CDR3 protein is CASSLSGGWNEQFF. The DNA for the CDR3 is TGTGCCAGCAGCTTAAGCGGAGGGTGGAATGAGCAGTTCTTC. Using reference TRBV7-2 and TRBJ2-1 for the parts outside the CDR3, the full variable domain is GAGVSQSPSNKVTEKGKDVELRCDPISGHTALYWYRQSLGQGLEFLIYFQGNSAPDKSGLPSDRFSAERTGGSVSTLTIQRTQQEDSAVYLCASSLSGGWNEQFFGPGTRLTVL.

J is TRBJ2-5 and V is TRBV29-1; TRBD2 matches 7 bases. The CDR3 sequence is 12 residues long. V dropped 3 bases and J dropped 5; count of bases not matched to a gene: 3. In germline, CDR1 is SQVTM, CDR2 ANQGSEA. The CDR3 here is CSVDGRGETQYF. In DNA form, the CDR3 reads TGCAGCGTTGATGGGAGGGGCGAGACCCAGTACTTC. The full variable domain, rest sourced from reference TRBV29-1 and TRBJ2-5, is SAVISQKPSRDICQRGTSLTIQCQVDSQVTMMFWYRQQPGQSLTLIATANQGSEATYESGFVIDKFPISRPNLTFSTLTVSNMSPEDSSIYLCSVDGRGETQYFGPGTRLLVL.

J is TRBJ2-1 and V is TRBV7-2, with D maybe TRBD1 (5 bases). Per the germline V gene, CDR1 is SGHTA and CDR2 is FQGNSA. The length of the CDR3 is 12 residues. The V end was cut by 6 bases, the J end by 8 bases, with 11 bases between. CDR3 in amino acids: CASSLGVYEQFF. The CDR3 DNA is TGTGCCAGCAGTCTAGGGGTGTATGAGCAGTTCTTC.

This clone was picked up a small number of times. Mismatch with germline at one junction end may stem from a read error. V usage is TRBV2 and J usage is TRBJ2-1, with a tentative D call TRBD2 (7 bases). This CDR3 is built from 8 residues. Per the germline V gene, CDR1 is SNHLY and CDR2 is FYNNEI. In DNA, the CDR3 is TGCGGGGGGCTTGAGCAGTTCTTC. Translating gives CGGLEQFF.

This clone was counted a few times. The chain links TRBV28 to TRBJ1-5, with a tentative D call TRBD1 (5 bases). The CDR3 is made up of 13 amino acids. Trimming cost V 3 bases and J 5 bases, with 8 bases left between them. Germline lookup yields CDR1 MDHEN and CDR2 SYDVKM. In DNA form, the CDR3 reads TGTGCCAGCAGTTTTGAGACAGATCAGCCCCAGCATTTT. As protein: CASSFETDQPQHF.

For the CDR3, the DNA is TGTGCCAGCAGTTCCTTAGCAGCGGGGAGTCAAGAGACCCAGTACTTC. Translating it yields CASSSLAAGSQETQYF. V and J are TRBV28 and TRBJ2-5, with TRBD2 matching 7 bases. The CDR3 sequence is 16 residues long. With V trimmed by 4 bases and J by 2 bases, 10 bases remained unmatched. CDR1 is MDHEN and CDR2 is SYDVKM in the germline V gene.

This clone came up a few times. The V gene is TRBV11-3, the J gene TRBJ2-3; 9 bases map to TRBD2. This CDR3 has 16 residues. Germline V gene sequence: CDR1 SGHNT, CDR2 YENEEA. The V and J ends lost 5 bases and 0 bases, in that order; junction bases with no gene match: 6. The CDR3, as DNA: TGTGCCAGCAGCCTGACTAGCGGTCCTAGCACAGATACGCAGTATTTT. Its translation is CASSLTSGPSTDTQYF.

This clone was counted between two and nine times. The V and J genes are TRBV15 and TRBJ2-1; D not certain. Trimming took 3 bases from V and 0 from J, leaving 6 bases between them. CDR3 length: 14 amino acids. CDR1 is LNHNV, CDR2 YYDKDF, per germline (reference sequence). The CDR3: CATSSLGSYNEQFF. The DNA of the CDR3 is TGTGCCACCAGCAGTCTAGGCTCCTACAATGAGCAGTTCTTC.

J is TRBJ2-4 and V is TRBV6-5; D perhaps matches TRBD1 (5 bases). This CDR3 spans 13 amino acids. V lost 6 bases and J lost 1, with 7 bases in between. Per the germline V gene, CDR1 is MNHEY and CDR2 is SVGAGI. CDR3 residues: CASRQEAKNIQYF. The CDR3 DNA follows: TGTGCCAGCAGACAGGAGGCCAAAAACATTCAGTACTTC.

The chain joins TRBV4-2 to TRBJ1-1; D gene ambiguous. With 0 bases removed from V and 0 bases from J, the gap between germline ends came to 5 bases. This CDR3 has 14 residues. Germline lookup yields CDR1 LGHNA and CDR2 YNFKEQ. For the CDR3, the DNA is TGTGCCAGCAGCCAAGAAACAGTGAACACTGAAGCTTTCTTT. It codes for CASSQETVNTEAFF.

This clone came up a few times. This chain links TRBV5-4 with TRBJ2-3; D unclear. Germline loops: CDR1 SGHNT, CDR2 YYREEE (reference sequence). V was pared by 0 bases and J by 2 bases, with 13 bases between. There are 16 residues in the CDR3. In nucleotides, the CDR3 is TGTGCCAGCAGCTTGGGTGCTAGTTATACCACAGATACGCAGTATTTT. It encodes CASSLGASYTTDTQYF.

This chain links TRBV29-1 with TRBJ1-5, with D tentatively TRBD1 (6 bases). V was shortened by 5 bases and J by 5 bases, with 22 bases between the two germline ends. The CDR3 covers 16 residues. Looked up from germline, CDR1 is SQVTM and CDR2 is ANQGSEA. This CDR3 is CSVSVGGRAGDQPQHF. CDR3 bases: TGCAGCGTTTCTGTAGGGGGTAGGGCTGGCGATCAGCCCCAGCATTTT. Full variable domain (remainder filled in from reference TRBV29-1 and TRBJ1-5): SAVISQKPSRDICQRGTSLTIQCQVDSQVTMMFWYRQQPGQSLTLIATANQGSEATYESGFVIDKFPISRPNLTFSTLTVSNMSPEDSSIYLCSVSVGGRAGDQPQHFGDGTRLSIL.

A few counts support this clone. The V call is TRBV27, the J call TRBJ1-1; unclear D gene. Germline V gene sequence: CDR1 MNHEY, CDR2 SMNVEV (reference sequence). There are 15 residues in the CDR3. V dropped 4 bases and J dropped 5 bases, with 17 bases sitting between them. The CDR3: CASSSPTNRRTEAFF. As DNA, the CDR3 is TGTGCCAGCAGTTCCCCGACTAACCGGAGGACTGAAGCTTTCTTT.

This clone was counted only a few times. V and J are TRBV19 and TRBJ2-2, with a possible D match to TRBD2 (6 bases). The CDR3 consists of 14 residues. Deletions cut 5 bases from V and 5 bases from J, with 12 bases between. Germline lookup yields CDR1 LNHDA and CDR2 SQIVND (reference sequence). The CDR3 is CASSPVAGTGELFF. The CDR3, as DNA: TGTGCCAGTAGTCCCGTGGCGGGGACCGGGGAGCTGTTTTTT.

This sequence joins TRBV2 and TRBJ2-7; 8 bases are a match to TRBD2. V gave up 5 bases and J gave up 0 bases; unmatched junction bases: 6. CDR1 SNHLY and CDR2 FYNNEI come from the germline V gene. CDR3 length equals 15 residues. CDR3 bases: TGTGCCAGCAGTTATAGCGGGATAAGCTCCTACGAGCAGTACTTC. Amino acids: CASSYSGISSYEQYF.

This clone was seen repeatedly, ten times or more. The chain has TRBV5-6 and TRBJ1-4, with D possibly matching TRBD1 (5 bases). Germline V lookup: CDR1 SGHDT, CDR2 YYEEEE. Trimming cost V 3 bases and J 13 bases, with 16 bases left between them. The CDR3 has 13 amino acids. CDR3 bases: TGTGCCAGCAGCTCCCCTTTAGACGGGGGACTGTTTTTT. This sequence encodes CASSSPLDGGLFF.

The rearrangement joins TRBV18 to TRBJ2-1, with 11 bases matching TRBD2. With 2 bases clipped from V and 9 bases from J, the junction kept 3 bases outside the gene matches. This CDR3 has 14 amino acids. CDR1 KGHSH and CDR2 LQKENI come from the germline V gene. CDR3 coding DNA: TGTGCCAGCTCACCAAACCTAGCGGGAGGTGAGCAGTTCTTC. This encodes CASSPNLAGGEQFF. The whole variable domain, filled in from reference TRBV18 and TRBJ2-1, reads NAGVMQNPRHLVRRRGQEARLRCSPMKGHSHVYWYRQLPEEGLKFMVYLQKENIIDESGMPKERFSAEFPKEGPSILRIQQVVRGDSAAYFCASSPNLAGGEQFFGPGTRLTVL.

The chain uses TRBV25-1 and TRBJ1-1; TRBD1 is a possible D gene (5 bases). The V end lost 1 base, the J end lost 11 bases, and 14 bases lay between the germline ends. The CDR3 is 13 amino acids. From germline, CDR1 is MGHDK and CDR2 SYGVNS. CDR3 amino acids: CASSEWGWTFAFF. CDR3 DNA sequence: TGTGCCAGCAGTGAATGGGGTTGGACATTCGCTTTCTTT.

The sample holds a few counts of this clone. The gene calls are TRBV10-3 and TRBJ2-5; D possibly corresponds to TRBD2 (6 bases). Matching the DNA end better, TRBJ2-7 makes the J call doubtful. The germline V gene has CDR1 ENHRY and CDR2 SYGVKD. The CDR3 is 14 residues long. The CDR3 is CAIRGEEGGYEQYF. CDR3 nucleotide sequence: TGTGCCATCAGGGGGGAGGAGGGCGGCTACGAGCAGTACTTC.

The chain couples TRBV7-2 to TRBJ2-7; 10 bases align to TRBD1. From germline, CDR1 is SGHTA and CDR2 FQGNSA. Trimming removed 6 bases from V and 1 base from J; junction bases left unmatched: 3. The CDR3 has 14 residues. The DNA for the CDR3 is TGTGCCAGCAGGTGGGACAGGGGTTCCTACGAGCAGTACTTC. This encodes CASRWDRGSYEQYF.

As to this clone: At one boundary the junction diverges from the germline segment, which might be a read error. This chain links TRBV4-3 with TRBJ2-1, with 8 bases that match TRBD2. Germline V gene lookup returns CDR1 LGHNA and CDR2 YSLEER. The CDR3 extends over 16 amino acids. The CDR3 protein is CASSQDPAGALNEKFF. The CDR3 region has the DNA TGCGCCAGCAGCCAAGACCCAGCGGGAGCCTTAAATGAGAAGTTCTTC.

There are a few counts of this clone. The chain links TRBV15 to TRBJ2-7; D unresolved. The germline V gene encodes CDR1 LNHNV and CDR2 YYDKDF (reference sequence). The CDR3 has 12 residues. V lost 8 bases and J 1 base, leaving 9 bases between the germline ends. This chain's CDR3 is CATADKSYEQYF. CDR3 sequence (DNA): TGTGCCACCGCTGACAAATCCTACGAGCAGTACTTC.

This clone has a handful of counts. This chain uses TRBV2 with TRBJ1-4, with 10 nucleotides matching TRBD1. The germline gives CDR1 SNHLY, CDR2 FYNNEI. J gave up 8 bases and V 6 bases, and 9 bases lay outside the gene matches. The CDR3 is 15 amino acids. CDR3 DNA sequence: TGTGCCAGCAGACCGGGACAGGGGCTCGGCGAAAAACTGTTTTTT. Translation: CASRPGQGLGEKLFF.